Listed below are T cell receptor beta chains from one sample, sequenced in a study of shared clonotypes between healthy human individuals. Assay: immunoSEQ multiplex PCR; the TCRdb copy retains only in-frame clones and omits some. The table includes nearly 2 million clones, about 95% detected once. Sample: naive CD8+ T cells sorted from blood. The receptors here all came from a man aged 18 to 35 in good health. Both conserved end residues are part of each CDR3. The order of the fields is V gene, J gene, clone size, D gene, CDR3 protein, CDR3 DNA. D genes are given only for firm matches. Part of the rows lack a size; the others show once, few, many or a class for expanded clones.

V: TRBV30; J: TRBJ1-2; size: NA; D: NA; CDR3: CAWSVNRVGYGYTF; DNA: TGTGCCTGGAGTGTTAATAGGGTAGGGTATGGCTATACCTTC
V: TRBV2; J: TRBJ1-6; size: NA; D: NA; CDR3: CASSEETSSSYNSPLHF; DNA: TGTGCCAGCAGTGAAGAGACGTCCAGCAGCTATAATTCACCCCTCCACTTT
V: TRBV5-6; J: TRBJ1-6; size: NA; D: NA; CDR3: CASSLDTYNSPLHF; DNA: TGTGCCAGCAGCCTCGATACCTATAATTCACCCCTCCACTTT
V: TRBV28; J: TRBJ1-3; size: NA; D: TRBD1; CDR3: CASSPALRQGGDTIYF; DNA: TGTGCCAGCAGCCCCGCCCTTCGACAGGGGGGGGACACCATATATTTT
V: TRBV7-3; J: TRBJ2-3; size: NA; D: NA; CDR3: CASSSGISTDTQYF; DNA: TGTGCCAGCAGCTCGGGGATTAGCACAGATACGCAGTATTTT
V: TRBV6-5; J: TRBJ2-3; size: NA; D: NA; CDR3: CASREWGPSTDTQYF; DNA: TGTGCCAGCAGGGAGTGGGGGCCCAGCACAGATACGCAGTATTTT
V: TRBV19; J: TRBJ1-3; size: NA; D: NA; CDR3: CASSQQGSGNTIYF; DNA: TGTGCCAGTAGCCAGCAGGGGTCTGGAAACACCATATATTTT
V: TRBV28; J: TRBJ1-3; size: NA; D: NA; CDR3: CATSQNTIYF; DNA: TGTGCCACCAGCCAAAACACCATATATTTT
V: TRBV5-5; J: TRBJ2-7; size: NA; D: TRBD1; CDR3: CASSWGQMYEQYF; DNA: TGTGCCAGCAGCTGGGGACAGATGTACGAGCAGTACTTC
V: TRBV27; J: TRBJ2-7; size: NA; D: TRBD2; CDR3: CASSLGGVGPSPYEQYF; DNA: TGTGCCAGCAGTTTGGGGGGGGTGGGCCCTTCCCCCTACGAGCAGTACTTC
V: TRBV4-1; J: TRBJ1-5; size: NA; D: TRBD1; CDR3: CASSQRTGGNQPQHF; DNA: TGCGCCAGCAGCCAAAGGACAGGGGGAAATCAGCCCCAGCATTTT
V: TRBV2; J: TRBJ2-7; size: NA; D: NA; CDR3: CASADGQRGEQYF; DNA: TGTGCCAGCGCAGATGGACAGCGAGGCGAGCAGTACTTC
V: TRBV13; J: TRBJ2-3; size: NA; D: TRBD2; CDR3: CASHPGGYTDTQYF; DNA: TGTGCCTCCCACCCGGGGGGGTACACAGATACGCAGTATTTT
V: TRBV5-1; J: TRBJ2-1; size: NA; D: NA; CDR3: CASSLAVGGLPNEQFF; DNA: TGCGCCAGCAGCTTGGCGGTAGGGGGGCTGCCTAATGAGCAGTTCTTC
V: TRBV6-6; J: TRBJ1-1; size: NA; D: TRBD1; CDR3: CASSREDRVVTEAFF; DNA: TGTGCCAGCAGTCGGGAGGACAGGGTGGTCACTGAAGCTTTCTTT
V: TRBV6-5; J: TRBJ2-7; size: NA; D: TRBD1; CDR3: CASSYSSQGAEQYF; DNA: TGTGCCAGCAGTTACTCGTCTCAGGGGGCCGAGCAGTACTTC
V: TRBV6-6; J: TRBJ1-5; size: NA; D: NA; CDR3: CASSRLAADSNQPQHF; DNA: TGTGCCAGCAGCCGCCTCGCGGCAGATAGCAATCAGCCCCAGCATTTT
V: TRBV9; J: TRBJ2-1; size: NA; D: NA; CDR3: CASRLAGTNEQFF; DNA: TGTGCCAGCAGGTTGGCGGGGACGAATGAGCAGTTCTTC
V: TRBV7-9; J: TRBJ2-7; size: once; D: NA; CDR3: CASSWGDTSYEQYF; DNA: TGTGCCAGCAGCTGGGGGGACACCTCCTACGAGCAGTACTTC
V: TRBV11-2; J: TRBJ2-7; size: NA; D: TRBD1; CDR3: CASSQGQGNEQYF; DNA: TGTGCCAGCAGCCAAGGACAGGGGAACGAGCAGTACTTC
V: TRBV7-9; J: TRBJ2-7; size: NA; D: TRBD2; CDR3: CASSLSAGGVPDEQYF; DNA: TGTGCCAGCAGCTTATCCGCGGGAGGGGTCCCTGACGAGCAGTACTTC
V: TRBV5-5; J: TRBJ1-2; size: NA; D: NA; CDR3: CASSLWTASIYGYTF; DNA: TGTGCCAGCAGCTTGTGGACAGCCTCCATCTATGGCTACACCTTC
V: TRBV7-9; J: TRBJ1-1; size: NA; D: NA; CDR3: CASSFPTADRLEAFF; DNA: TGTGCCAGCAGCTTCCCGACGGCCGACAGGTTGGAAGCTTTCTTT
V: TRBV13; J: TRBJ2-2; size: NA; D: NA; CDR3: CASSPEGSSTGELFF; DNA: TGTGCCAGCAGCCCCGAGGGTAGCAGCACCGGGGAGCTGTTTTTT
V: TRBV27; J: TRBJ2-3; size: NA; D: NA; CDR3: CASSEETWHTQYF; DNA: TGTGCCAGCAGTGAGGAGACTTGGCATACGCAGTATTTT
V: TRBV19; J: TRBJ2-5; size: NA; D: NA; CDR3: CASSSLTRETQYF; DNA: TGTGCCAGTAGTTCCCTGACCAGAGAGACCCAGTACTTC
V: TRBV5-6; J: TRBJ1-1; size: NA; D: NA; CDR3: CASSLPGLGTEAFF; DNA: TGTGCCAGCAGCTTGCCAGGTTTGGGCACTGAAGCTTTCTTT
V: TRBV9; J: TRBJ2-3; size: NA; D: NA; CDR3: CASSAQGSTDTQYF; DNA: TGTGCCAGCAGCGCCCAAGGGTCCACAGATACGCAGTATTTT
V: TRBV4-3; J: TRBJ2-1; size: NA; D: TRBD2; CDR3: CASSQIWAGEDNEQFF; DNA: TGCGCCAGCAGCCAAATTTGGGCGGGAGAGGACAATGAGCAGTTCTTC